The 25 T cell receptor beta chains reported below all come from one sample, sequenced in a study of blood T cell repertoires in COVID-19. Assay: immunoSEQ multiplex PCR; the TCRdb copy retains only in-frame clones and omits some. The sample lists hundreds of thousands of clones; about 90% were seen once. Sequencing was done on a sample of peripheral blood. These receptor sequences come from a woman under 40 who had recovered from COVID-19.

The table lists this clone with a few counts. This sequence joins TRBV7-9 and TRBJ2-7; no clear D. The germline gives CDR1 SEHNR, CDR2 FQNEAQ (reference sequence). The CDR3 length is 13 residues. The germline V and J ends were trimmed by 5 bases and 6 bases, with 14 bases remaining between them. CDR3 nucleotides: TGTGCCAGCAGCGAGGAGATGGTGGTCGAGCAGTACTTC. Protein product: CASSEEMVVEQYF. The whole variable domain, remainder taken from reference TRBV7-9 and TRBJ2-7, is DTGVSQNPRHKITKRGQNVTFRCDPISEHNRLYWYRQTLGQGPEFLTYFQNEAQLEKSRLLSDRFSAERPKGSFSTLEIQRTEQGDSAMYLCASSEEMVVEQYFGPGTRLTVT.

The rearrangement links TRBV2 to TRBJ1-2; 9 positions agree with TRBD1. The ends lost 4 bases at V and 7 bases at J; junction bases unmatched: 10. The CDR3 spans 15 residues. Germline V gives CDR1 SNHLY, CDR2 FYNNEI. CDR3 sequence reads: CASSVERTGVFGYTF. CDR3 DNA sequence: TGTGCCAGCAGTGTCGAAAGGACAGGGGTGTTTGGCTACACCTTC. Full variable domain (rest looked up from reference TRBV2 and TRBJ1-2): EPEVTQTPSHQVTQMGQEVILRCVPISNHLYFYWYRQILGQKVEFLVSFYNNEISEKSEIFDDQFSVERPDGSNFTLKIRSTKLEDSAMYFCASSVERTGVFGYTFGSGTRLTVV.

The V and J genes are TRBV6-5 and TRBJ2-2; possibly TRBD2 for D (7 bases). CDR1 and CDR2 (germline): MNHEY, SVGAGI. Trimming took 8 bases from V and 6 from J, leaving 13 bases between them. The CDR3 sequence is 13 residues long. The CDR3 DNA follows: TGTGCCAGCCGGGGAGGGGGACCCGGGGAGCTGTTTTTT. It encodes CASRGGGPGELFF.

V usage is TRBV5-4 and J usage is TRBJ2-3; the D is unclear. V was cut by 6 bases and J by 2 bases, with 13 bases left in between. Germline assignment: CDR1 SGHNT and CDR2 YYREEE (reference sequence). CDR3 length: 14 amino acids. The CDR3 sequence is CASTRGESTDTQYF. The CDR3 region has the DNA TGTGCCAGCACCCGCGGAGAATCCACAGATACGCAGTATTTT.

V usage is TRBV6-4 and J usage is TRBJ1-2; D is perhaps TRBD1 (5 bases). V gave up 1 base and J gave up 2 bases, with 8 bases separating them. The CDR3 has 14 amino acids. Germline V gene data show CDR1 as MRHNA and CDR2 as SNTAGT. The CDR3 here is CASSDLSGNYGYTF. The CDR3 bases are TGTGCCAGCAGTGACTTATCAGGGAACTATGGCTACACCTTC.

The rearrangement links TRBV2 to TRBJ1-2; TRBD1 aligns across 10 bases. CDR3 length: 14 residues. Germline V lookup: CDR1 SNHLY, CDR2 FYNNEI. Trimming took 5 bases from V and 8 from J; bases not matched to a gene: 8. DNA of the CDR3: TGTGCCAGCAGTCCGCCGGGACAGGGGAACGGCTACACCTTC. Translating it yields CASSPPGQGNGYTF.

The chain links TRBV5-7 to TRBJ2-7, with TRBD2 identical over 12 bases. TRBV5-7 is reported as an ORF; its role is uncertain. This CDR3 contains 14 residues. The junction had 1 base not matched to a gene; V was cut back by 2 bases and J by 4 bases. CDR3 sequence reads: CASSFTSGGYEQYF. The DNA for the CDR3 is TGTGCCAGCAGCTTCACTAGCGGGGGGTACGAGCAGTACTTC.

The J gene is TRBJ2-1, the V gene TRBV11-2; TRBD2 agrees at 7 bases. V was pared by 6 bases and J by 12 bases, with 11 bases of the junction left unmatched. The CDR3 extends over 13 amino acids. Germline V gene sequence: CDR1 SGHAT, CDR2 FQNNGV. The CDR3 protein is CASSLRVGEGQFF. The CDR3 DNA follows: TGTGCCAGCAGTCTTAGAGTAGGGGAGGGGCAGTTCTTC.

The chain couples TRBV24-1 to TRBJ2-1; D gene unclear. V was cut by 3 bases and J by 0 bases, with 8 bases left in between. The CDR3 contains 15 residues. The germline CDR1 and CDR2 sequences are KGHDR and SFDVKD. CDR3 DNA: TGTGCCACCAGTGATGGGTGGAGCTCCTACAATGAGCAGTTCTTC. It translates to CATSDGWSSYNEQFF.

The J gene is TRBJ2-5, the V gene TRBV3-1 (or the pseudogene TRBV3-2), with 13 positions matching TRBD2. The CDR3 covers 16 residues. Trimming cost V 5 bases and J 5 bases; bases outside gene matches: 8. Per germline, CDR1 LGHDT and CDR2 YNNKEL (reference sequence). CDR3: CASSVATSGRGETQYF. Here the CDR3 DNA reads TGTGCCAGCAGCGTAGCCACTAGCGGGAGGGGGGAGACCCAGTACTTC.

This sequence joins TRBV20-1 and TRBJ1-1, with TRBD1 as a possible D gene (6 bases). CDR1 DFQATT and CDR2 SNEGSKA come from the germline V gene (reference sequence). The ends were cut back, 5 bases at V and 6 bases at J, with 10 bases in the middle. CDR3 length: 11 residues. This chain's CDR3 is CSAVGTSEAFF. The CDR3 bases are TGCAGTGCTGTGGGGACATCTGAAGCTTTCTTT.

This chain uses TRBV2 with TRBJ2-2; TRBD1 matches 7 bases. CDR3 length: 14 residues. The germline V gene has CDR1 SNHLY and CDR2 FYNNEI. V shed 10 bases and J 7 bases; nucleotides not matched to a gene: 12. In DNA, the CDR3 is TGTGCCAACAACCAAACAGGGGAGTGCGGGGAGCTGTTTTTT. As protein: CANNQTGECGELFF.

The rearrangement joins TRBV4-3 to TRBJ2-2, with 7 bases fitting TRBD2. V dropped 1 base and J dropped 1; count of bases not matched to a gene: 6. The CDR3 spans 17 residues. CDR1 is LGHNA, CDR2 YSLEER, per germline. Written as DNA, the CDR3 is TGCGCCAGCAGCCAAGCTTTCAGCGGGAAGAACACCGGGGAGCTGTTTTTT. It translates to CASSQAFSGKNTGELFF.

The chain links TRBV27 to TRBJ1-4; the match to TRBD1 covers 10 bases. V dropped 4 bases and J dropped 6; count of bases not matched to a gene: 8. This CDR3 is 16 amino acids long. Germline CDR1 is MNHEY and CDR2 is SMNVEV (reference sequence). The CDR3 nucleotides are TGTGCCAGCAGTTGGGGACAGGGGAAGGAGGATGAAAAACTGTTTTTT. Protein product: CASSWGQGKEDEKLFF. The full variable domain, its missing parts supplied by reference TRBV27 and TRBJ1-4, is EAQVTQNPRYLITVTGKKLTVTCSQNMNHEYMSWYRQDPGLGLRQIYYSMNVEVTDKGDVPEGYKVSRKEKRNFPLILESPSPNQTSLYFCASSWGQGKEDEKLFFGSGTQLSVL.

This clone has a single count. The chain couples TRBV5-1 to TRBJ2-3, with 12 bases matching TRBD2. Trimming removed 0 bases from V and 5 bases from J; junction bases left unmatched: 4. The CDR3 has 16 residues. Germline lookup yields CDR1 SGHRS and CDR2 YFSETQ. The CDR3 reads CASSLASSGGEDTQYF. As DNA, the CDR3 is TGCGCCAGCAGCTTGGCGTCTAGCGGGGGGGAAGATACGCAGTATTTT.

The CDR3 nucleotides are TGTGCCAGCTCACCAGCTAGCGGAGTTCTCCAAGAGACCCAGTACTTC. This codes for CASSPASGVLQETQYF. J is TRBJ2-5 and V is TRBV18; the match to TRBD2 covers 7 bases. The CDR3 loop spans 16 amino acids. Germline V gene data show CDR1 as KGHSH and CDR2 as LQKENI. V shed 2 bases and J 1 base; nucleotides not matched to a gene: 7.

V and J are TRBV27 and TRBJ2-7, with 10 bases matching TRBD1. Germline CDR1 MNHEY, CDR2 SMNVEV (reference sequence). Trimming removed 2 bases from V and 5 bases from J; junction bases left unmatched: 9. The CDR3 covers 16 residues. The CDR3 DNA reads TGTGCCAGCAGTTTACCCCCAGACAGGGGGCAACACGAGCAGTACTTC. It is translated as CASSLPPDRGQHEQYF.

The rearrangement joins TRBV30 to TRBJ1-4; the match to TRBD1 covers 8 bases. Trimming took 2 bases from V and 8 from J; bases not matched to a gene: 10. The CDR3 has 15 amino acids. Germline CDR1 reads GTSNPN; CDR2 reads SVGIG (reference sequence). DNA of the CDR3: TGTGCCTGGAGTAAGCCAGGGGGCGCGGAGGAAAAACTGTTTTTT. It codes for CAWSKPGGAEEKLFF.

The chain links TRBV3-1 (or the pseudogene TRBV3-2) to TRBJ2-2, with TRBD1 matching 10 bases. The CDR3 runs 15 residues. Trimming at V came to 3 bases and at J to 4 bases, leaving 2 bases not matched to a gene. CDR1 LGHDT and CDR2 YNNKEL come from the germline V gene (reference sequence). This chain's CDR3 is CASSHRDRGTGELFF. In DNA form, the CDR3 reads TGTGCCAGCAGCCACCGGGACAGGGGCACCGGGGAGCTGTTTTTT.

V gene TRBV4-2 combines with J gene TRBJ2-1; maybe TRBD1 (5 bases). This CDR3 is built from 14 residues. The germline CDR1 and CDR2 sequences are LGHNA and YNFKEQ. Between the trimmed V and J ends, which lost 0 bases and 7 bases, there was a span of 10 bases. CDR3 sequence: CASSQDRRENEQFF. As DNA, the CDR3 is TGTGCCAGCAGCCAAGATCGCAGGGAAAATGAGCAGTTCTTC.

The CDR3: CASNPDRSSYNSPLHF. The CDR3 nucleotides are TGTGCCAGCAATCCGGACAGAAGCTCCTATAATTCACCCCTCCACTTT. The rearrangement uses TRBV2 and TRBJ1-6; weak D call: TRBD1 (6 bases). Germline assignment: CDR1 SNHLY and CDR2 FYNNEI. The CDR3 sequence is 16 residues long. The V end lost 7 bases, the J end lost 0 bases, and 13 bases lay between the germline ends.

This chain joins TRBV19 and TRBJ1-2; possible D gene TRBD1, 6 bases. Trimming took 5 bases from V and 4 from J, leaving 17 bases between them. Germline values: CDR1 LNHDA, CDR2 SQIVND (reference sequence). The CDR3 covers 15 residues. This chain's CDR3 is CASSPRDTKSYGYTF. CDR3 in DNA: TGTGCCAGTAGTCCTCGGGACACCAAATCCTATGGCTACACCTTC.

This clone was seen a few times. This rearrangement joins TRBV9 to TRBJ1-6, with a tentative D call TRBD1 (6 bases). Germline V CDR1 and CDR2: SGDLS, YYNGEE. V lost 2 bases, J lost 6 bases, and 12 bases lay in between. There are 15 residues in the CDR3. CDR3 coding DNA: TGTGCCAGCAGCGTCACGGACAGCCTTAATTCACCCCTCCACTTT. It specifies CASSVTDSLNSPLHF.

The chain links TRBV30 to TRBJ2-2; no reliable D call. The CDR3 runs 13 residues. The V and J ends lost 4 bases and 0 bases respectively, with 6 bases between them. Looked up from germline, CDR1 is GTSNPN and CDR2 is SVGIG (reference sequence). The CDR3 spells CAWTQANTGELFF. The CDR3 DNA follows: TGTGCCTGGACGCAGGCGAACACCGGGGAGCTGTTTTTT.

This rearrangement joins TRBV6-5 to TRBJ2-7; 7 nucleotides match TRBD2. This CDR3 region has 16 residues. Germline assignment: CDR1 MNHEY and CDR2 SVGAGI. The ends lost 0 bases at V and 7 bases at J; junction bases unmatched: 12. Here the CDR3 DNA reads TGTGCCAGCAGTTACTCGGCTAGCGGCTCCCTAGTAGAGCAGTACTTC. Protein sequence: CASSYSASGSLVEQYF.